These 27 T cell receptor beta chains came from one sample sequenced in a study of somatic mutations in cytotoxic T cells in rheumatoid arthritis (dated by TCRdb to 2015 to 2018). The method behind the library was the immunoSEQ multiplex PCR assay. TCRdb mirrors the immuneACCESS table, restricted to in-frame sequences. Some clones are absent from its copies; in checked studies, under half trace to an unresolved V gene, and the reason for the others is unknown. The sample profile shows 18,000 or so clones; more than 60% of them were found once. The top ten clones comprise over 20% of the sample. The specimen sequenced was CD8+ T cells sorted from blood. The receptors here all came from a woman aged 55-70 years in good health.

The CDR3 bases are TGTGCAAGTCGCTTGTCTGGGGAGCAGTACTTC. Its translation: CASRLSGEQYF. The chain couples TRBV12-2 to TRBJ2-7. TRBV12-2 is a pseudogene segment. The CDR3 runs to 11 residues.

The chain employs TRBV19 and TRBJ2-1, with no clear D. The V gene lost 3 bases and the J gene lost 4 bases, with 13 bases spanning the gap. The CDR3 consists of 15 residues. The germline V gene encodes CDR1 LNHDA and CDR2 SQIVND (reference sequence). Here the CDR3 reads CASSMAHTAYNEQFF. For the CDR3, the DNA is TGTGCCAGTAGTATGGCCCATACGGCATACAATGAGCAGTTCTTC.

This chain uses TRBV5-4 with TRBJ2-7; 10 positions agree with TRBD1. Germline V gene lookup returns CDR1 SGHNT and CDR2 YYREEE (reference sequence). V lost 3 bases to trimming and J lost 3 bases; unmatched junction nucleotides: 6. The CDR3 is 15 residues long. Here the CDR3 DNA reads TGTGCCAGCAGCTCCCCCGGGACAGGGGACTACGAGCAGTACTTC. Translating gives CASSSPGTGDYEQYF.

V gene TRBV7-9 combines with J gene TRBJ2-5; the D is unclear. The V gene's germline CDR1 is SEHNR and CDR2 FQNEAQ (reference sequence). This CDR3 is built from 13 residues. V dropped 5 bases and J dropped 1 base, with 8 bases sitting between them. CDR3 sequence reads: CASSPTSQETQYF. The CDR3 DNA reads TGTGCCAGCAGCCCTACTTCCCAAGAGACCCAGTACTTC.

The chain is built from TRBV10-1 and TRBJ1-1; D remains ambiguous. CDR3 length: 14 amino acids. Trimming removed 2 bases at V and 1 base at J, with 8 bases between. In germline, CDR1 is WNHNN, CDR2 SYGVQD (reference sequence). Here the CDR3 reads CASSETQRNTEAFF. Written as DNA, the CDR3 is TGCGCCAGCAGTGAGACACAGAGGAACACTGAAGCTTTCTTT.

The CDR3 region is CASRGVQGKVTEAFF. CDR3 nucleotides: TGCGCCAGCCGGGGGGTCCAGGGTAAGGTCACTGAAGCTTTCTTT. The chain couples TRBV10-2 to TRBJ1-1; perhaps TRBD1 as D (5 bases). The V gene lost 8 bases and the J gene lost 4 bases, with 20 bases spanning the gap. Germline V gives CDR1 WSHSY, CDR2 SAAADI. There are 15 residues in the CDR3.

The chain is built from TRBV6-6 and TRBJ1-2; D is possibly TRBD1 (5 bases). The germline V gene has CDR1 MNHNY and CDR2 SVGAGI (reference sequence). This CDR3 contains 14 residues. V dropped 8 bases and J dropped 2 bases, with 15 bases sitting between them. CDR3 residues: CASWGLDRNYGYTF. The CDR3 DNA sequence: TGTGCCAGCTGGGGCCTAGACAGAAACTATGGCTACACCTTC.

The CDR3 loop is CASKSRYGYTF. CDR3 in DNA: TGTGCCAGTAAATCTCGCTATGGCTACACCTTC. The V and J genes are TRBV9 and TRBJ1-2; D gene uncertain. CDR1 is SGDLS, CDR2 YYNGEE, per germline. The CDR3 runs 11 residues. V was shortened by 8 bases and J by 4 bases, with 9 bases between the two germline ends.

This rearrangement joins TRBV27 to TRBJ1-5; D gene unclear. The CDR3 is 14 amino acids. Germline V gene data show CDR1 as MNHEY and CDR2 as SMNVEV (reference sequence). Trimming took 2 bases from V and 4 from J, leaving 9 bases between them. Here the CDR3 DNA reads TGTGCCAGCAGTTTAAACAGCATTAATCAGCCCCAGCATTTT. It encodes CASSLNSINQPQHF.

The gene calls are TRBV7-9 and TRBJ2-7; 9 bases align to TRBD1. The CDR3 contains 14 residues. V lost 5 bases, J lost 3 bases, and 5 bases stayed unmatched. CDR1 is SEHNR, CDR2 FQNEAQ, per germline (reference sequence). Here the CDR3 DNA reads TGTGCCAGCAGCCTTCCGGACAGGGGCTACGAGCAGTACTTC. This codes for CASSLPDRGYEQYF.

This sequence joins TRBV19 and TRBJ2-7; 8 bases are shared with TRBD1. Germline V gene lookup returns CDR1 LNHDA and CDR2 SQIVND (reference sequence). The CDR3 extends over 15 amino acids. J was trimmed by 1 base and V by 4 bases; bases with no gene match: 6. The CDR3 coding sequence is TGTGCCAGTAGTACCGGACAGGGTGGGTCCTACGAGCAGTACTTC. This gives the protein CASSTGQGGSYEQYF.

J is TRBJ2-7 and V is TRBV6-1; no definite D call. Germline V lookup: CDR1 MNHNS, CDR2 SASEGT. V was clipped by 1 base and J by 1 base, with 8 bases between them. CDR3 length: 14 residues. The CDR3 DNA follows: TGTGCCAGCAGTGAAGAAGGCAGTTCCTACGAGCAGTACTTC. Encoded protein: CASSEEGSSYEQYF.

V and J are TRBV9 and TRBJ2-7; 8 bases match TRBD2. Germline V gene lookup returns CDR1 SGDLS and CDR2 YYNGEE. Losses at the gene ends were 3 bases for V and 0 bases for J; bases not matched to a gene: 8. This CDR3 has 16 amino acids. CDR3 sequence (DNA): TGTGCCAGCAGCGGAACCTCTAGCGGGCCCTCCTACGAGCAGTACTTC. Translation: CASSGTSSGPSYEQYF.

V is TRBV10-2 and J is TRBJ2-7; TRBD1 matches 8 bases. J lost 1 base, V lost 10 bases, and 9 bases had no gene match. The germline CDR1 and CDR2 sequences are WSHSY and SAAADI. The CDR3 has 14 amino acids. CDR3 nucleotide sequence: TGCGCCACCCTTAGGACAGGGATATCCTACGAGCAGTACTTC. This encodes CATLRTGISYEQYF.

V usage is TRBV9 and J usage is TRBJ2-1; TRBD2 matches at 9 bases. Germline V gives CDR1 SGDLS, CDR2 YYNGEE. V dropped 2 bases and J dropped 4; count of bases not matched to a gene: 4. The CDR3 is 15 residues long. In DNA form, the CDR3 reads TGTGCCAGCAGCGTTAGCGGGAGCCCTTACAATGAGCAGTTCTTC. This codes for CASSVSGSPYNEQFF. The full variable domain, its missing parts supplied by reference TRBV9 and TRBJ2-1, is DSGVTQTPKHLITATGQRVTLRCSPRSGDLSVYWYQQSLDQGLQFLIQYYNGEERAKGNILERFSAQQFPDLHSELNLSSLELGDSALYFCASSVSGSPYNEQFFGPGTRLTVL.

J is TRBJ2-2 and V is TRBV7-9; 9 nucleotides line up with TRBD1. The V and J ends lost 1 base and 1 base, in that order; junction bases with no gene match: 7. CDR1 SEHNR and CDR2 FQNEAQ come from the germline V gene (reference sequence). This CDR3 is 18 amino acids long. This chain's CDR3 is CASSLEDRGYENTGELFF. The CDR3 nucleotides read TGTGCCAGCAGCTTAGAGGACAGGGGCTATGAGAACACCGGGGAGCTGTTTTTT.

The rearrangement uses TRBV7-9 and TRBJ2-3, with 11 bases aligning to TRBD2. This CDR3 contains 16 residues. Germline trimming cut 1 base from V and 6 bases from J; bases unmatched to any gene: 6. Germline CDR1 and CDR2: SEHNR and FQNEAQ (reference sequence). CDR3 region: CASSLVGVAGGDTQYF. The CDR3, as DNA: TGTGCCAGCAGCTTAGTCGGGGTAGCGGGAGGGGATACGCAGTATTTT. Supplemented by reference TRBV7-9 and TRBJ2-3, the full variable domain reads DTGVSQNPRHKITKRGQNVTFRCDPISEHNRLYWYRQTLGQGPEFLTYFQNEAQLEKSRLLSDRFSAERPKGSFSTLEIQRTEQGDSAMYLCASSLVGVAGGDTQYFGPGTRLTVL.

The chain recombines TRBV5-5 with TRBJ2-7, with TRBD1 matching over 7 bases. The CDR3 covers 17 residues. The V gene end was trimmed by 6 bases and the J gene end by 0 bases; junction bases not matched to a gene: 15. The V gene's germline CDR1 is SGHKS and CDR2 YYEKEE (reference sequence). Here the CDR3 reads CASTKTGQAMSSYEQYF. The CDR3 nucleotides read TGTGCCAGCACCAAAACAGGACAGGCCATGAGCTCCTACGAGCAGTACTTC.

The V gene is TRBV5-4, the J gene TRBJ2-3; 12 bases match TRBD2. The CDR3 covers 17 residues. From germline, CDR1 is SGHNT and CDR2 YYREEE (reference sequence). The J segment lost 1 base and the V segment lost 0 bases, leaving 3 bases of the junction unmatched. The CDR3 coding sequence is TGTGCCAGCAGCTTGGAGGCTAGCGGGGGGGGCACAGATACGCAGTATTTT. Translation: CASSLEASGGGTDTQYF.

J is TRBJ2-5 and V is TRBV9; 7 bases are a match to TRBD2. Germline V gene data show CDR1 as SGDLS and CDR2 as YYNGEE. Germline trimming cut 4 bases from V and 4 bases from J; bases unmatched to any gene: 7. The CDR3 runs 14 residues. This chain's CDR3 is CASSPGGSPETQYF. The DNA of the CDR3 is TGTGCCAGCAGCCCGGGGGGATCCCCAGAGACCCAGTACTTC.

The V call is TRBV6-6, the J call TRBJ1-1, with TRBD1 matching over 7 bases. Germline trimming cut 5 bases from V and 11 bases from J; bases unmatched to any gene: 8. The length of the CDR3 is 12 residues. Per germline, CDR1 MNHNY and CDR2 SVGAGI (reference sequence). The CDR3 here is CASSKQQGWAFF. CDR3 coding DNA: TGTGCCAGCAGTAAACAACAGGGGTGGGCTTTCTTT.

The J gene is TRBJ2-2, the V gene TRBV19; perhaps D is TRBD1 or TRBD2 (5 bases each). The CDR3 sequence is 17 residues long. V lost 7 bases and J 7 bases, leaving 25 bases between the germline ends. CDR1 and CDR2 from the germline V gene are LNHDA and SQIVND (reference sequence). The DNA for the CDR3 is TGTGCCAGTACCCCCGGGGCTAAATCCCAGATCTTCGGGGAGCTGTTTTTT. Translation gives CASTPGAKSQIFGELFF.

The chain links TRBV15 to TRBJ1-2; D call uncertain. The germline V gene has CDR1 LNHNV and CDR2 YYDKDF (reference sequence). The CDR3 runs to 13 residues. The V gene lost 3 bases and the J gene lost 2 bases, with 7 bases spanning the gap. The CDR3 bases are TGTGCCACCAGCAGCCAGGCGAACTATGGCTACACCTTC. Translated, it gives CATSSQANYGYTF.

The chain combines TRBV4-1 with TRBJ1-1; no clear D. V was pared by 0 bases and J by 0 bases, with 11 bases between. This CDR3 spans 16 amino acids. Germline CDR1 is MGHRA and CDR2 is YSYEKL. The CDR3: CASSQEGYGLNTEAFF. CDR3 sequence (DNA): TGCGCCAGCAGCCAAGAGGGTTACGGGTTGAACACTGAAGCTTTCTTT.

This chain uses TRBV25-1 with TRBJ1-5; D is perhaps TRBD1 (5 bases). Germline-derived CDR1 and CDR2 are MGHDK and SYGVNS. Trimming left V 2 bases short and J 3 bases short, with 8 bases between. The CDR3 consists of 14 residues. CDR3 loop: CASSERGNNQPQHF. In nucleotides, the CDR3 is TGTGCCAGCAGTGAAAGGGGAAACAATCAGCCCCAGCATTTT.

The rearrangement joins TRBV7-9 to TRBJ1-4; D is unclear. V shed 4 bases and J shed 8 bases, with 11 bases lying between them. CDR1 is SEHNR and CDR2 is FQNEAQ in the germline V gene (reference sequence). The CDR3 is made up of 13 amino acids. The CDR3 nucleotides read TGTGCCAGCAGCTCCGGGAGGGCCGAAAAACTGTTTTTT. Its translation is CASSSGRAEKLFF.

V gene TRBV5-6 combines with J gene TRBJ1-6; D ambiguous. The CDR3 contains 15 residues. Per the germline V gene, CDR1 is SGHDT and CDR2 is YYEEEE. V lost 4 bases to trimming and J lost 9 bases, with 17 bases between them. The CDR3 region is CASSGPQPTSSPLHF. CDR3 nucleotides: TGTGCCAGCAGCGGCCCTCAGCCGACAAGTTCACCCCTCCACTTT. The variable domain in full, with the rest retrieved from reference TRBV5-6 and TRBJ1-6, is DAGVTQSPTHLIKTRGQQVTLRCSPKSGHDTVSWYQQALGQGPQFIFQYYEEEERQRGNFPDRFSGHQFPNYSSELNVNALLLGDSALYLCASSGPQPTSSPLHFGNGTRLTVT.